The TCR beta chain under discussion was sequenced for a study of regulatory T cells in long-lasting Graves disease. Building of the TCR beta libraries involved iRepertoire HTBI primers and Arm-PCR of CDR3 regions. TCRdb passed the multiplex PCR reads through MiXCR, listing each CDR3 protein once. The sample comprises around 320,000 distinct CDR3 sequences, approximately 15% of which are singletons, and just under 30% rests with the top ten. Time point reported: newly diagnosed GD, antithyroid drugs for less than 3 months. The TCR library was prepared using RNA isolated from PBMCs. This clonotype was counted ten times or more. These data were also filed under a second study, of T cells in Graves' hyperthyroidism and ophthalmopathy.

Specimen: peripheral blood mononuclear cells (PBMCs), collected at new diagnosis, from a patient treated with antithyroid drugs. This clonotype was obtained from a man in his forties with Graves disease.

This CDR3 reads CASRTSGGDEQFF. CDR3 bases: TGTGCCAGCAGGACTAGCGGGGGTGATGAGCAGTTCTTC. The chain has TRBV2 and TRBJ2-1; 12 bases line up with TRBD2. There are 13 residues in the CDR3. The germline V gene encodes CDR1 SNHLY and CDR2 FYNNEI. V dropped 6 bases and J dropped 8; count of bases not matched to a gene: 2.